This T cell receptor (beta chain) originates from a study of cytomegalovirus exposure and HLA in healthy donors. Notes on the study in general: The dataset shows that most TCR sequences were rare, while some public TCRs occurred in many donors. Several of the most significant clusters appeared, in a later analysis, to be linked to common viral pathogens. TCR beta chain V- and J-gene trimming was linked, in a later analysis, to a missense variant in DCLRE1C.

In nominal health when sampled, donors likely had unrecorded immune exposures nonetheless. PCR primers comprised 60 Vbeta and 13 Jbeta primers. Here immunoSEQ multiplex PCR was the method, and the copy in TCRdb shows in-frame clones only, minus some. The sample contains roughly 200,000 clones, around 80% of which appear only once. With V trimmed by 5 bases and J by 3 bases, 5 bases remained unmatched. The CDR3 is made up of 17 amino acids. Germline V CDR1 and CDR2: SGHNT, YENEEA. This clone appeared a single time. Its antigen is currently unknown. The chain uses TRBV11-3 and TRBJ2-1; 15 positions agree with TRBD2. Sequenced: PBMCs. This sequence was found in a woman aged 55-75 years in good health and CMV-seropositive. CDR3 in amino acids: CASSLGTSGGSYNEQFF. CDR3 sequence (DNA): TGTGCCAGCAGCCTAGGGACTAGCGGGGGGAGCTACAATGAGCAGTTCTTC.